Below, 10 T cell receptor beta chains from the same sample are listed, as sequenced in a study of blood T cell repertoires in COVID-19. Libraries were prepared by immunoSEQ multiplex PCR; TCRdb keeps only in-frame clonotypes and omits some of them. This sample has tens of thousands of clones, with 84% found just once. The specimen was peripheral blood. These receptors all come from a man in his 60s with acute or convalescent COVID-19.

This rearrangement joins TRBV18 to TRBJ1-2; 7 positions match TRBD1. The CDR3 spans 16 residues. Unmatched junction bases numbered 7, after V lost 1 base and J lost 2 bases. Germline assignment: CDR1 KGHSH and CDR2 LQKENI. CDR3 DNA sequence: TGTGCCAGCTCACCACGGGAAAAGACAGGGAACTATGGCTACACCTTC. The encoded protein is CASSPREKTGNYGYTF.

V usage is TRBV9 and J usage is TRBJ2-5, with unresolved D. The CDR3 is 15 residues long. V lost 3 bases to trimming and J lost 1 base, with 13 bases between them. Germline CDR1 and CDR2: SGDLS and YYNGEE. The CDR3 coding sequence is TGTGCCAGCAGCGCTCCCTCAGGAATCCAAGAGACCCAGTACTTC. Translating gives CASSAPSGIQETQYF.

The chain links TRBV12-3 or TRBV12-4 to TRBJ2-1, with D possibly matching TRBD1 (6 bases). Trimming pared 5 bases from V and 9 bases from J, leaving 8 bases between. The CDR3 is 11 residues long. CDR3 nucleotide sequence: TGTGCCAGCAGTCAGGGGCCTGAGCAGTTCTTC. Amino acid sequence: CASSQGPEQFF.

V and J are TRBV7-6 and TRBJ2-5, with D possibly TRBD2 on 6 matching bases. The length of the CDR3 is 16 residues. Germline values: CDR1 SGHVS, CDR2 FNYEAQ. Trimming took 5 bases from V and 5 from J, leaving 21 bases between them. The CDR3 loop is CASSPEGRGLSETQYF. The CDR3 bases are TGTGCCAGCAGCCCCGAGGGTCGGGGACTCTCCGAGACCCAGTACTTC. Filled out from reference TRBV7-6 and TRBJ2-5, the complete variable domain reads GAGVSQSPRYKVTKRGQDVALRCDPISGHVSLYWYRQALGQGPEFLTYFNYEAQQDKSGLPNDRFSAERPEGSISTLTIQRTEQRDSAMYRCASSPEGRGLSETQYFGPGTRLLVL.

The rearrangement links TRBV19 to TRBJ1-2, with 10 bases matching TRBD1. Germline trimming cut 0 bases from V and 6 bases from J; bases unmatched to any gene: 4. There are 15 residues in the CDR3. Germline lookup yields CDR1 LNHDA and CDR2 SQIVND (reference sequence). CDR3 coding DNA: TGTGCCAGTAGTATAGATCTGGGACAGGGGCATGGCTACACCTTC. It codes for CASSIDLGQGHGYTF.

The count of this clone is one. The gene calls are TRBV30 and TRBJ2-1; the match to TRBD2 covers 14 bases. CDR1 and CDR2 from the germline V gene are GTSNPN and SVGIG (reference sequence). This CDR3 is 16 amino acids long. The CDR3 reads CSRTQRTSGGYNEQFF. CDR3 coding DNA: TGTTCTCGGACTCAGAGGACTAGCGGGGGGTACAATGAGCAGTTCTTC.

This clone was found a few times. This chain links TRBV5-4 with TRBJ2-5; the match to TRBD1 covers 8 bases. The CDR3 is 15 amino acids. The germline CDR1 and CDR2 sequences are SGHNT and YYREEE (reference sequence). V shed 4 bases, J shed 5 bases, and the junction held 10 bases outside the gene matches. CDR3 nucleotides: TGTGCCAGCAGCCGACGGACAGGGTTTGGCGAGACCCAGTACTTC. Amino acid sequence: CASSRRTGFGETQYF.

In this sample, this clone turned up a few times. The chain employs TRBV10-3 and TRBJ2-2, with 9 bases matching TRBD2. Germline lookup yields CDR1 ENHRY and CDR2 SYGVKD. The length of the CDR3 is 17 residues. The J segment lost 1 base and the V segment lost 1 base, leaving 4 bases of the junction unmatched. CDR3 residues: CAISEWQRGVNTGELFF. CDR3 nucleotides: TGTGCCATCAGTGAGTGGCAGCGGGGGGTGAACACCGGGGAGCTGTTTTTT.

The chain is built from TRBV20-1 and TRBJ2-1, with 8 nucleotides matching TRBD2. Germline CDR1 and CDR2: DFQATT and SNEGSKA (reference sequence). V dropped 3 bases and J dropped 7; count of bases not matched to a gene: 8. The CDR3 is 14 residues long. The CDR3 spells CSASGLAGVNEQFF. In nucleotides, the CDR3 is TGCAGTGCTAGTGGGCTAGCGGGCGTTAATGAGCAGTTCTTC.

The chain couples TRBV5-1 to TRBJ1-2, with D possibly matching TRBD1 (5 bases). The V end lost 4 bases, the J end lost 3 bases, and 16 bases lay between the germline ends. CDR1 SGHRS and CDR2 YFSETQ come from the germline V gene. The CDR3 length is 15 residues. The CDR3 reads CASSPDIRSHYGYTF. The CDR3, as DNA: TGCGCCAGCAGCCCGGACATCCGATCCCACTATGGCTACACCTTC.